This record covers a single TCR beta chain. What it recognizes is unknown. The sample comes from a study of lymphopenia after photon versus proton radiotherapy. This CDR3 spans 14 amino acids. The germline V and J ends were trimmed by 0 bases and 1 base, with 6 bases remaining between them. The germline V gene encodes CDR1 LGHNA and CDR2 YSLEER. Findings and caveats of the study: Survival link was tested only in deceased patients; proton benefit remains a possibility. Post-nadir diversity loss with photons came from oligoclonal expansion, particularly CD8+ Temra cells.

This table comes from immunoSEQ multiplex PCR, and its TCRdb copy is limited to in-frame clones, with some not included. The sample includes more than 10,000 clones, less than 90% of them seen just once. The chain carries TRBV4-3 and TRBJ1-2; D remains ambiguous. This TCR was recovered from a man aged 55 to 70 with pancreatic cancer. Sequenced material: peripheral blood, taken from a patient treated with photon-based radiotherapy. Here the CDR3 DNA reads TGCGCCAGCAGCCAAGACTTCGGTAACTATGGCTACACCTTC. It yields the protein CASSQDFGNYGYTF.